The present entry profiles one T cell receptor beta chain with its context. Original data processing: Nucleated cell number was recorded as an estimate derived from reference gene primer amplification. Profiled with immunoSEQ multiplex PCR; TCRdb holds only in-frame clones, not every one. The V and J calls and clone size come from that table; D and trimming were worked out from the DNA. Among about 190,000 clones listed, roughly 90% were seen once. The data originate from a study of blood T cell repertoires in COVID-19. Study summary: Collection of acute and convalescent COVID-19 samples took place in the United States, Italy and Spain.

The CDR3 consists of 16 residues. Per germline, CDR1 LGHDT and CDR2 YNNKEL (reference sequence). V was clipped by 1 base and J by 2 bases; unmatched bases: 2. The receptor's source is a man aged 50-59 years with acute or convalescent COVID-19. The sequenced sample consisted of peripheral blood. J is TRBJ2-6 and V is TRBV3-1 (or the pseudogene TRBV3-2); 7 bases map to TRBD2. CDR3 DNA sequence: TGTGCCAGCAGCCAAGGGGCGGGGGCTGGGGCCAACGTCCTGACTTTC. Its translation is CASSQGAGAGANVLTF.